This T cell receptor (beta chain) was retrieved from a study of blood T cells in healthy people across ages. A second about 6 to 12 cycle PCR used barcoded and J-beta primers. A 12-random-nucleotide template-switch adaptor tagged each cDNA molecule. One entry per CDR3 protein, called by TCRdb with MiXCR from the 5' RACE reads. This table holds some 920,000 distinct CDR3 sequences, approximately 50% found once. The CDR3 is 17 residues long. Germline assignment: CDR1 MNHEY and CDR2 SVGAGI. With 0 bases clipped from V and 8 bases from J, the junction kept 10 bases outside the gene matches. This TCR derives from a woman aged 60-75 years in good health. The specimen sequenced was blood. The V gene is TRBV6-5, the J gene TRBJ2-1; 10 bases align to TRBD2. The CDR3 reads CASSYSAGGPRLYEQFF. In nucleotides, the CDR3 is TGTGCCAGCAGTTACTCAGCGGGAGGGCCCCGGCTCTATGAGCAGTTCTTC.